The present T cell receptor (beta chain) was sequenced within a study of cytomegalovirus exposure and HLA in healthy donors. Study results and limitations: The finding came from a later analysis; first-cohort TCR clusters tended to co-occur in the 120 or so validation repertoires. Cytomegalovirus association was assigned to about 180 TCR beta chains.

This clone has just one count. Its antigen remains unknown. The repertoire was sequenced with immunoSEQ multiplex PCR; TCRdb's copy has only in-frame clones and lacks some. The table shows under 150,000 clones, with about 90% occurring only once. CDR1 and CDR2 (germline): SGDLS, YYNGEE. Trimming shortened V by 3 bases and J by 6 bases, and 12 bases separated the two germline ends. This CDR3 contains 13 residues. The material sequenced was PBMCs. The rearrangement uses TRBV9 and TRBJ1-2; D is uncertain. The sequence was obtained from a young woman in good health and CMV-seronegative. In DNA form, the CDR3 reads TGTGCCAGCAGCGGCCTCCTGGCCGATGGCTACACCTTC. Translation: CASSGLLADGYTF.